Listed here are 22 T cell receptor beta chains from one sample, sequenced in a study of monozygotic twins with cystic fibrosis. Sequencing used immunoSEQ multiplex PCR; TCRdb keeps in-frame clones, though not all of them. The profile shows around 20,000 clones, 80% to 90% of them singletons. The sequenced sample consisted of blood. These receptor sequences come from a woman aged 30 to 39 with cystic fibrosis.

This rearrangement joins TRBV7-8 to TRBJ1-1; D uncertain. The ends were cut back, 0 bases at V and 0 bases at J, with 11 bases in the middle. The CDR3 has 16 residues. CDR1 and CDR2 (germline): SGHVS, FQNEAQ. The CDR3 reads CASSLAPVTMNTEAFF. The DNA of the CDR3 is TGTGCCAGCAGCTTAGCGCCAGTAACTATGAACACTGAAGCTTTCTTT.

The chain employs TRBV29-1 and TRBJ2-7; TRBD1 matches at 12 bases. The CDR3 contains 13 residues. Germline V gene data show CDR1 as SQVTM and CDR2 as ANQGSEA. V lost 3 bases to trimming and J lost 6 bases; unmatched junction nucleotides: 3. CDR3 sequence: CSVEGTGGAEQYF. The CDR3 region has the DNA TGCAGCGTTGAGGGGACAGGGGGCGCCGAGCAGTACTTC.

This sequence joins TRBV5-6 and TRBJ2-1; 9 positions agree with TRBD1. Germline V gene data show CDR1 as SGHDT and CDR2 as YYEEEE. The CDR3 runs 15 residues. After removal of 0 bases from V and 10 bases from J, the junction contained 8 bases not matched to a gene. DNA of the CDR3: TGTGCCAGCAGCTTGGGGACAGGGGCCCCCCGGGAGCAGTTCTTC. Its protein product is CASSLGTGAPREQFF. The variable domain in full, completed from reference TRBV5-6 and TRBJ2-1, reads DAGVTQSPTHLIKTRGQQVTLRCSPKSGHDTVSWYQQALGQGPQFIFQYYEEEERQRGNFPDRFSGHQFPNYSSELNVNALLLGDSALYLCASSLGTGAPREQFFGPGTRLTVL.

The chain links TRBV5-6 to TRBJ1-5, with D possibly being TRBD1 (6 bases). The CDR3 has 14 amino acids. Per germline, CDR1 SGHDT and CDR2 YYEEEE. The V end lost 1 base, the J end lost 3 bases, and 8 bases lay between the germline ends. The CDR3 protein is CASSLQGFNQPQHF. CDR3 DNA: TGTGCCAGCAGCTTGCAGGGGTTCAATCAGCCCCAGCATTTT.

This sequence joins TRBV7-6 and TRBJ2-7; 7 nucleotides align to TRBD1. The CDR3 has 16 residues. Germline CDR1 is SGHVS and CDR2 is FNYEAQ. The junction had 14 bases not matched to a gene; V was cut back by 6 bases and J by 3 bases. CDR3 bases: TGTGCCAGCAGTCCCCTTCAAGGGACAGAATACTACGAGCAGTACTTC. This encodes CASSPLQGTEYYEQYF.

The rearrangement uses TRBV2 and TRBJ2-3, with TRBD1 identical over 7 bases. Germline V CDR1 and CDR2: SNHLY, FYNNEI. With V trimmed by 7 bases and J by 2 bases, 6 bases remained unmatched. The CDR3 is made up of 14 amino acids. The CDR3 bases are TGTGCCAGCAATGTGGGACAGCTCACAGATACGCAGTATTTT. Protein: CASNVGQLTDTQYF.

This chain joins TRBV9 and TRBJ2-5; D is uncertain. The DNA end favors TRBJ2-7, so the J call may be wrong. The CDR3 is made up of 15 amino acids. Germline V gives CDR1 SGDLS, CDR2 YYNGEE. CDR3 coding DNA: TGTGCCAGCAGCCCCACAGTTATAACATCCTACGAGCAGTACTTC. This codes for CASSPTVITSYEQYF.

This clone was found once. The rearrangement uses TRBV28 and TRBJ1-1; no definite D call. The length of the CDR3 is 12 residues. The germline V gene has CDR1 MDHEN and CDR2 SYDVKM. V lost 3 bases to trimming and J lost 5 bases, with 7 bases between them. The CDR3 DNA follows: TGTGCCAGCAGTTTTCCATGGACTGAAGCTTTCTTT. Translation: CASSFPWTEAFF.

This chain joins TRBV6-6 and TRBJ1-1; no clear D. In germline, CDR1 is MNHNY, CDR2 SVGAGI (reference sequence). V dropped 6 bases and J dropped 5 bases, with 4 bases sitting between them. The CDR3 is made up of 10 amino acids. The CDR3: CASRRTEAFF. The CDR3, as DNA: TGTGCCAGCAGGAGAACTGAAGCTTTCTTT.

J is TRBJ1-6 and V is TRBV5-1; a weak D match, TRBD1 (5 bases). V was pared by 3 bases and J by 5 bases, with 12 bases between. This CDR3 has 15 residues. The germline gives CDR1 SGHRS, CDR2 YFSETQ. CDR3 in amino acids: CASSSGGGDNSPLHF. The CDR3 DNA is TGCGCCAGCAGCTCCGGGGGGGGAGATAATTCACCCCTCCACTTT.

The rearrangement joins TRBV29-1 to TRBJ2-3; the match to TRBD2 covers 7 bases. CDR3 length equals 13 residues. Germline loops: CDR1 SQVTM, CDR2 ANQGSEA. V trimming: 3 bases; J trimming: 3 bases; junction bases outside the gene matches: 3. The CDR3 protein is CSVESGVTDTQYF. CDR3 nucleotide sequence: TGCAGCGTTGAGAGCGGGGTTACAGATACGCAGTATTTT.

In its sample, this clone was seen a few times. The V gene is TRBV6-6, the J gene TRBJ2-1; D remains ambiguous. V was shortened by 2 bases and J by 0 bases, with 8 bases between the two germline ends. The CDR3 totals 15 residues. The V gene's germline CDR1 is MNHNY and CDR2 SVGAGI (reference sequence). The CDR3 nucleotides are TGTGCCAGCAGTTACGAGCAAAGCTCCTACAATGAGCAGTTCTTC. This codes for CASSYEQSSYNEQFF.

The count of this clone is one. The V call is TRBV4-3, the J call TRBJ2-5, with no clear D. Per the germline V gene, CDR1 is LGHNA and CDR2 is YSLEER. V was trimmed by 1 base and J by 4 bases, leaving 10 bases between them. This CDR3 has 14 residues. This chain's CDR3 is CASSQGSWAETQYF. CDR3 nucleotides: TGCGCCAGCAGCCAAGGTTCCTGGGCAGAGACCCAGTACTTC.

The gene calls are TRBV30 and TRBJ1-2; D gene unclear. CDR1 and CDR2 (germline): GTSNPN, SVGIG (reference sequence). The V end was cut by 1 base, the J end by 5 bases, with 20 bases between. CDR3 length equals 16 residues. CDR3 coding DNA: TGTGCCTGGAGTGATTTTTCTTACCCTTCGATGTATGGCTACACCTTC. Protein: CAWSDFSYPSMYGYTF.

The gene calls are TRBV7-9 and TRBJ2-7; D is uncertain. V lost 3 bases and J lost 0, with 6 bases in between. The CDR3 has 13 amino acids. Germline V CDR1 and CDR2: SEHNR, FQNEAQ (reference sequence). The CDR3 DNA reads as TGTGCCAGCAGCTTCAGGCCCTCCTACGAGCAGTACTTC. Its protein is CASSFRPSYEQYF.

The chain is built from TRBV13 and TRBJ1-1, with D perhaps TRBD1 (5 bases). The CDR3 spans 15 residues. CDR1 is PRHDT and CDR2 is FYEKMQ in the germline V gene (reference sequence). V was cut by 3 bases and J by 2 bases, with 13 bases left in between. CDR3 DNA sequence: TGTGCCAGCAGCTTTAAGGGCAGGGCTAACACTGAAGCTTTCTTT. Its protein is CASSFKGRANTEAFF.

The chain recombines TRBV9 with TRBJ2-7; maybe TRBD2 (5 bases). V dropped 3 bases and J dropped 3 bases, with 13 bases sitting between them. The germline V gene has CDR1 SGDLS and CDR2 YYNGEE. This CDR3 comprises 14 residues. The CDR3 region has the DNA TGTGCCAGCAGCGGAGAGGGCCTAGGCTACGAGCAGTACTTC. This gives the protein CASSGEGLGYEQYF. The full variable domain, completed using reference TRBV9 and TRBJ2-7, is DSGVTQTPKHLITATGQRVTLRCSPRSGDLSVYWYQQSLDQGLQFLIQYYNGEERAKGNILERFSAQQFPDLHSELNLSSLELGDSALYFCASSGEGLGYEQYFGPGTRLTVT.

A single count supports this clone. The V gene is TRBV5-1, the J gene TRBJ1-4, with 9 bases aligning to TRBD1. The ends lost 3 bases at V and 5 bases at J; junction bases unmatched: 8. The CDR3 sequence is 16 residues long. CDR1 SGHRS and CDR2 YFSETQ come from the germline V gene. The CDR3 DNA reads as TGCGCCAGCAGCTCTCCTGGGACAGGGAGGAATGAAAAACTGTTTTTT. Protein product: CASSSPGTGRNEKLFF.

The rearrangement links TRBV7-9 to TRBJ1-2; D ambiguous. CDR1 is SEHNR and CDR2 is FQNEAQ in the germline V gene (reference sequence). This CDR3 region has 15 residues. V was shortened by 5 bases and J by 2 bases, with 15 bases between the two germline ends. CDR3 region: CASSPDLRTNYGYTF. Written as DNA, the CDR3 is TGTGCCAGCAGCCCCGACCTACGTACGAACTATGGCTACACCTTC.

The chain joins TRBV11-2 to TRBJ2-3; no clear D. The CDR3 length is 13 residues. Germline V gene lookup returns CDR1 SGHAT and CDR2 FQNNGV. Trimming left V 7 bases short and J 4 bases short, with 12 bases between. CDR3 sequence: CASTSGSSDTQYF. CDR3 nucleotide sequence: TGTGCCAGCACCTCCGGGTCTTCAGATACGCAGTATTTT.

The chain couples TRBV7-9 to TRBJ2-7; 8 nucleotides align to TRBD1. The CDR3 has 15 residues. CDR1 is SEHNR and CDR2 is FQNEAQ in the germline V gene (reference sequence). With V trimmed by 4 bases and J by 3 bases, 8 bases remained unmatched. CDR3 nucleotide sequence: TGTGCCAGCAGCTCCTATACAGGGGGGTTCTACGAGCAGTACTTC. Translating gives CASSSYTGGFYEQYF.

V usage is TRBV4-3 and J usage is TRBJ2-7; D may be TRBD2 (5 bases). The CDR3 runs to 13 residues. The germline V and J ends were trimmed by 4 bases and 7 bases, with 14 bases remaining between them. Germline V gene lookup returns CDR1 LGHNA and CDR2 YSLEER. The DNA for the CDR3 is TGCGCCAGCAGCCTCCTTCTCGGGAATGAGCAGTACTTC. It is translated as CASSLLLGNEQYF.